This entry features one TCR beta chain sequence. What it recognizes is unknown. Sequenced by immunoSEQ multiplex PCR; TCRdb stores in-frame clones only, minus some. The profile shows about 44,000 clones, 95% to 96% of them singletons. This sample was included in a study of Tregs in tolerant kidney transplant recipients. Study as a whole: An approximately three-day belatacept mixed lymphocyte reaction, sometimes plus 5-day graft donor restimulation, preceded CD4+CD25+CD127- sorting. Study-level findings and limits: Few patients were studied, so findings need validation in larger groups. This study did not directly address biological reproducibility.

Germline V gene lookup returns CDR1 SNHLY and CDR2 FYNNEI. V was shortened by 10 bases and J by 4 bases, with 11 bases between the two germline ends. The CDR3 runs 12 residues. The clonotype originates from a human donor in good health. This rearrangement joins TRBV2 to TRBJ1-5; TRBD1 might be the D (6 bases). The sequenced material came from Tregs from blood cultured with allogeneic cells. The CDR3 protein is CATRQANQPQHF. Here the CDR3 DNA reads TGTGCCACCCGACAGGCTAATCAGCCCCAGCATTTT.